The present T cell receptor beta chain was sequenced within a study of post-analysis software for immune sequencing data. About the research overall: Courses of disease covered relapsing-remitting, secondary progressive and progressive-relapsing multiple sclerosis.

Points from the study as a whole: Comparison with controls showed significantly lower normalized Chao1 diversity in multiple sclerosis patients. Pronounced co-clustering by F measure was evident among identically batched samples. Five or six TRBV segments (TRBV5-6, TRBV5-1 and TRBV20-1 among them) occurred more frequently in patients than in controls.

The library was made from cDNA and included unique molecular identifiers. TCRdb reprocessed the PCR reads via MiXCR and lists one record per CDR3 protein. The profile shows about 200,000 distinct CDR3 sequences, approximately 30% of them singletons. This clonotype was seen ten or more times. Its matching antigen is unknown. Trimming pared 4 bases from V and 2 bases from J, leaving 15 bases between. Per the germline V gene, CDR1 is MDHEN and CDR2 is SYDVKM. The CDR3 covers 15 residues. The sequence came from a girl under 18 with multiple sclerosis. This chain connects TRBV28 to TRBJ2-7; D not resolved. The specimen sequenced was blood. In DNA form, the CDR3 reads TGTGCCAGCAGTTCCCCCTTTGCCGGAACCTACGAGCAGTACTTC. This encodes CASSSPFAGTYEQYF.